This is a list of T cell receptor beta chains from one sample in a study of identical twins. TCRdb reprocessed the 5' RACE reads with MiXCR, giving one entry per CDR3 protein. The sample consists of 260,000 or so distinct CDR3 sequences, around 7.6% of them appearing once. This sample was also put to use in a study of yellow fever vaccine responses in identical twins.

The sample comprised CD8+ T cells sorted from blood. The receptors were sampled from a woman in her late teens or twenties in good health. CDR3s include the opening cysteine and the closing phenylalanine or tryptophan. The D gene is left open where the match is weak. The listing skips clone size in some rows; elsewhere it reads once, few, many or a size class.

j_gene: TRBJ2-7
abundance: .
v_gene: TRBV19
d_gene: TRBD2
CDR3aa: CASSGMLAVSYEQYF
CDR3nt: TGTGCCAGTAGTGGGATGCTAGCGGTTTCCTACGAGCAGTACTTC

j_gene: TRBJ2-6
abundance: medium-sized
v_gene: TRBV20-1
d_gene: TRBD1
CDR3aa: CSATGQGIGGANVLTF
CDR3nt: TGCAGTGCTACGGGACAGGGGATTGGTGGGGCCAACGTCCTGACTTTC

j_gene: TRBJ2-1
abundance: few
v_gene: TRBV7-8
d_gene: .
CDR3aa: CATTLGTGEGNEQFF
CDR3nt: TGTGCCACCACACTGGGAACAGGTGAGGGGAATGAGCAGTTCTTC

j_gene: TRBJ2-3
abundance: .
v_gene: TRBV11-2
d_gene: .
CDR3aa: CASSLVWWDTQYF
CDR3nt: TGTGCCAGCAGCTTAGTGTGGTGGGATACGCAGTATTTT

j_gene: TRBJ2-4
abundance: few
v_gene: TRBV29-1
d_gene: .
CDR3aa: CSVVGPGKNIQYF
CDR3nt: TGCAGCGTCGTGGGGCCGGGAAAAAACATTCAGTACTTC

j_gene: TRBJ2-1
abundance: many
v_gene: TRBV11-2
d_gene: .
CDR3aa: CASSFGRSSSYNEQFF
CDR3nt: TGTGCCAGCAGCTTCGGACGGTCGAGCTCCTACAATGAGCAGTTCTTC

j_gene: TRBJ2-5
abundance: many
v_gene: TRBV7-2
d_gene: .
CDR3aa: CASSLVMGETQYF
CDR3nt: TGTGCCAGCAGCTTAGTAATGGGAGAGACCCAGTACTTC

j_gene: TRBJ2-7
abundance: .
v_gene: TRBV20-1
d_gene: TRBD1
CDR3aa: CSARDRAAGGWGYEQYF
CDR3nt: TGCAGTGCTAGAGATCGGGCGGCAGGGGGCTGGGGCTACGAGCAGTACTTC

j_gene: TRBJ2-2
abundance: few
v_gene: TRBV12-3/TRBV12-4
d_gene: .
CDR3aa: CASSPSSGELFF
CDR3nt: TGTGCCAGCAGCCCCTCTAGCGGGGAGCTGTTTTTT

j_gene: TRBJ2-3
abundance: few
v_gene: TRBV20-1
d_gene: .
CDR3aa: CSALDREGGTQYF
CDR3nt: TGCAGTGCGCTGGACAGGGAGGGCGGTACGCAGTATTTT

j_gene: TRBJ2-1
abundance: .
v_gene: TRBV7-9
d_gene: .
CDR3aa: CASSPTDIPAFFF
CDR3nt: TGTGCCAGCAGCCCTACTGATATACCAGCGTTTTTCTTC

j_gene: TRBJ1-3
abundance: many
v_gene: TRBV12-3/TRBV12-4
d_gene: .
CDR3aa: CASSLRGGSGNTIYF
CDR3nt: TGTGCCAGCAGTTTGAGGGGGGGCTCTGGAAACACCATATATTTT

j_gene: TRBJ2-3
abundance: few
v_gene: TRBV2
d_gene: .
CDR3aa: CASRGRVDTQYF
CDR3nt: TGTGCCTCCAGGGGCAGGGTGGATACGCAGTATTTT

j_gene: TRBJ1-4
abundance: many
v_gene: TRBV29-1
d_gene: TRBD1
CDR3aa: CSASTGVNEKLFF
CDR3nt: TGCAGCGCCTCGACAGGGGTTAATGAAAAACTGTTTTTT

j_gene: TRBJ2-7
abundance: few
v_gene: TRBV24-1
d_gene: .
CDR3aa: CATSDLDDYEQYF
CDR3nt: TGTGCCACCAGTGATTTAGACGACTACGAGCAGTACTTC

j_gene: TRBJ1-5
abundance: .
v_gene: TRBV27
d_gene: TRBD1
CDR3aa: CASSDGTGALSNQPQHF
CDR3nt: TGTGCCAGCAGTGACGGGACAGGGGCCCTTAGCAATCAGCCCCAGCATTTT

j_gene: TRBJ1-2
abundance: few
v_gene: TRBV13
d_gene: .
CDR3aa: CASSPAVGISYGYTF
CDR3nt: TGTGCCAGCAGCCCCGCGGTCGGGATCTCCTATGGCTACACCTTC

j_gene: TRBJ1-1
abundance: many
v_gene: TRBV7-3
d_gene: .
CDR3aa: CASSSGTEGNTEAFF
CDR3nt: TGTGCCAGCAGCTCCGGGACGGAAGGGAACACTGAAGCTTTCTTT

j_gene: TRBJ2-7
abundance: few
v_gene: TRBV7-9
d_gene: TRBD1
CDR3aa: CASRPGTGDGEQYF
CDR3nt: TGTGCCAGCAGACCTGGGACAGGGGACGGGGAGCAGTACTTC

j_gene: TRBJ1-5
abundance: few
v_gene: TRBV4-1
d_gene: .
CDR3aa: CASSQGLYSNQPQHF
CDR3nt: TGCGCCAGCAGCCAAGGACTGTATAGCAATCAGCCCCAGCATTTT

j_gene: TRBJ2-2
abundance: .
v_gene: TRBV7-3
d_gene: TRBD2
CDR3aa: CASSYTSGPNTGELFF
CDR3nt: TGTGCCAGCAGCTATACTAGCGGACCGAACACCGGGGAGCTGTTTTTT

j_gene: TRBJ2-3
abundance: many
v_gene: TRBV11-2
d_gene: TRBD2
CDR3aa: CASSLDPSGAYTDTQYF
CDR3nt: TGTGCCAGCAGCTTGGATCCTAGCGGGGCTTACACAGATACGCAGTATTTT

j_gene: TRBJ1-2
abundance: many
v_gene: TRBV9
d_gene: .
CDR3aa: CASSVGGYGYTF
CDR3nt: TGTGCCAGCAGCGTAGGGGGGTATGGCTACACCTTC

j_gene: TRBJ2-3
abundance: .
v_gene: TRBV7-6
d_gene: .
CDR3aa: CASSLEGLDSMADTQYF
CDR3nt: TGTGCCAGCAGCTTAGAGGGGCTGGACAGCATGGCAGATACGCAGTATTTT

j_gene: TRBJ1-6
abundance: few
v_gene: TRBV7-6
d_gene: TRBD1
CDR3aa: CASSYRGSPLHF
CDR3nt: TGTGCCAGCAGCTACAGGGGTTCACCCCTCCACTTT

j_gene: TRBJ2-1
abundance: .
v_gene: TRBV5-6
d_gene: TRBD2
CDR3aa: CASSLALAGDNEQFF
CDR3nt: TGTGCCAGCAGCTTGGCTCTAGCGGGGGACAATGAGCAGTTCTTC

j_gene: TRBJ2-1
abundance: few
v_gene: TRBV2
d_gene: TRBD2
CDR3aa: CASLIGLVINEQFF
CDR3nt: TGTGCCAGCTTGATCGGACTAGTAATCAATGAGCAGTTCTTC

j_gene: TRBJ1-6
abundance: many
v_gene: TRBV11-2
d_gene: .
CDR3aa: CASSLAGVSYNSPLHF
CDR3nt: TGTGCCAGCAGCTTAGCGGGGGTTTCCTATAATTCACCCCTCCACTTT

j_gene: TRBJ2-1
abundance: many
v_gene: TRBV6-5
d_gene: .
CDR3aa: CASSYSGGVGNEQFF
CDR3nt: TGTGCCAGCAGTTACTCTGGCGGGGTTGGCAATGAGCAGTTCTTC

j_gene: TRBJ2-1
abundance: .
v_gene: TRBV7-9
d_gene: TRBD1
CDR3aa: CATTPRQGVYNEQFF
CDR3nt: TGTGCCACTACCCCCAGACAGGGGGTCTACAATGAGCAGTTCTTC

j_gene: TRBJ1-2
abundance: few
v_gene: TRBV7-2
d_gene: .
CDR3aa: CASSLEAVFYGYTF
CDR3nt: TGTGCCAGCAGCTTAGAGGCAGTTTTCTATGGCTACACCTTC

j_gene: TRBJ2-1
abundance: .
v_gene: TRBV19
d_gene: TRBD1
CDR3aa: CASSVGTGLYEQFF
CDR3nt: TGTGCCAGTAGTGTCGGGACAGGGTTGTATGAGCAGTTCTTC

j_gene: TRBJ2-1
abundance: many
v_gene: TRBV28
d_gene: .
CDR3aa: CASRPLNGNEQFF
CDR3nt: TGTGCCAGTAGACCCCTTAATGGGAATGAGCAGTTCTTC

j_gene: TRBJ2-1
abundance: .
v_gene: TRBV10-2
d_gene: .
CDR3aa: CASSAVGTDWTYEQFF
CDR3nt: TGCGCCAGCAGTGCGGTTGGGACGGATTGGACTTATGAGCAGTTCTTC

j_gene: TRBJ2-1
abundance: once
v_gene: TRBV7-9
d_gene: TRBD2
CDR3aa: CASETGLAPYNEQFF
CDR3nt: TGTGCCAGCGAGACGGGACTAGCGCCCTACAATGAGCAGTTCTTC

j_gene: TRBJ1-2
abundance: many
v_gene: TRBV25-1
d_gene: .
CDR3aa: CASSPGAGYGYTF
CDR3nt: TGTGCCAGCAGTCCAGGGGCTGGGTATGGCTACACCTTC

j_gene: TRBJ2-2
abundance: many
v_gene: TRBV15
d_gene: .
CDR3aa: CATSRESGTGELFF
CDR3nt: TGTGCCACCAGCAGAGAAAGCGGCACCGGGGAGCTGTTTTTT

j_gene: TRBJ2-1
abundance: .
v_gene: TRBV29-1
d_gene: TRBD2
CDR3aa: CSADSGTSFNEQFF
CDR3nt: TGCAGCGCTGATTCCGGGACTAGCTTCAATGAGCAGTTCTTC

j_gene: TRBJ2-3
abundance: many
v_gene: TRBV4-1
d_gene: .
CDR3aa: CASSQDGDTQYF
CDR3nt: TGTGCCAGCAGCCAAGATGGAGATACGCAGTATTTT

j_gene: TRBJ2-7
abundance: .
v_gene: TRBV4-1
d_gene: .
CDR3aa: CASSRLEAAYEQYF
CDR3nt: TGCGCCAGCAGCCGACTAGAGGCCGCCTACGAGCAGTACTTC

j_gene: TRBJ2-7
abundance: many
v_gene: TRBV12-3/TRBV12-4
d_gene: TRBD2
CDR3aa: CASSPLAGEGYEQYF
CDR3nt: TGTGCCAGCAGTCCACTAGCGGGAGAGGGCTACGAGCAGTACTTC

j_gene: TRBJ2-3
abundance: .
v_gene: TRBV6-1
d_gene: TRBD2
CDR3aa: CASSQAGGMTDTQYF
CDR3nt: TGTGCCAGCAGCCAAGCGGGGGGGATGACAGATACGCAGTATTTT

j_gene: TRBJ2-3
abundance: few
v_gene: TRBV7-6
d_gene: TRBD2
CDR3aa: CASTKPGLVGADTQYF
CDR3nt: TGTGCCAGCACAAAACCGGGACTAGTTGGGGCAGATACGCAGTATTTT

j_gene: TRBJ1-2
abundance: .
v_gene: TRBV10-2
d_gene: .
CDR3aa: CASNAGPNYGYTF
CDR3nt: TGCGCCAGCAATGCAGGGCCTAACTATGGCTACACCTTC

j_gene: TRBJ2-1
abundance: .
v_gene: TRBV2
d_gene: .
CDR3aa: CASVGFMYEQFF
CDR3nt: TGTGCCAGCGTTGGGTTTATGTATGAGCAGTTCTTC

j_gene: TRBJ2-7
abundance: many
v_gene: TRBV6-5
d_gene: TRBD2
CDR3aa: CASRFTSGDTYEQYF
CDR3nt: TGTGCCAGCAGGTTCACTAGCGGAGATACCTACGAGCAGTACTTC

j_gene: TRBJ2-1
abundance: .
v_gene: TRBV6-4
d_gene: .
CDR3aa: CASSDSSGSYNEQFF
CDR3nt: TGTGCCAGCAGTGACTCGAGCGGCTCCTACAATGAGCAGTTCTTC

j_gene: TRBJ2-3
abundance: .
v_gene: TRBV6-4
d_gene: .
CDR3aa: CASSDGLADTQYF
CDR3nt: TGTGCCAGCAGTGACGGACTGGCGGATACGCAGTATTTT